This T cell receptor (beta chain) was obtained from a study of read filtering for tumor transcriptome and immune sequencing. The sample holds a few counts of this clonotype. The library was built from roughly 400 ng RNA with molecular barcoded adaptors for alpha/delta and beta/gamma chains. Using its own MiXCR run on the reads, TCRdb lists one record per CDR3 protein. The table has some 130,000 distinct CDR3 sequences, about an eighth seen once. V was clipped by 5 bases and J by 9 bases, with 17 bases between them. Germline V gives CDR1 SGHTA, CDR2 FQGNSA. CDR3 size: 14 residues. Input material: a population of CD138-negative cells sorted from bone marrow. The source of this sequence is a donor aged 40 or over with multiple myeloma. The chain couples TRBV7-2 to TRBJ2-1; no reliable D call. CDR3 region: CASSLLQALGEQFF. The DNA for the CDR3 is TGTGCCAGCAGCCTATTGCAGGCTCTGGGTGAGCAGTTCTTC.